The rows below give T cell receptor beta chains drawn from one sample of a study of identical twins. MiXCR, applied by TCRdb to the 5' RACE reads, yields one record per CDR3 protein. The table has fewer than 250,000 distinct CDR3 sequences, more than 6.5% seen once. This sample also appeared in a second study, on yellow fever vaccine responses in identical twins.

The sample consisted of memory (CD45RO+) T cells sorted from blood. Receptors were obtained from a woman between 18 and 29 years old in good health. Each CDR3 is given with its conserved first and last residue. The D gene is left open where the match is weak. The listing skips clone size in some rows; elsewhere it reads once, few, many or a size class.

d_call: -; v_call: TRBV6-1; j_call: TRBJ2-1; clone_size: -; cdr3_aa: CASSPMGLILVDEQFF; cdr3_nt: TGTGCCAGCAGTCCTATGGGACTCATACTAGTGGATGAGCAGTTCTTC
d_call: TRBD1; v_call: TRBV29-1; j_call: TRBJ2-7; clone_size: many; cdr3_aa: CSVIRDSSYEQYF; cdr3_nt: TGCAGCGTTATCCGGGACAGCTCCTACGAGCAGTACTTC
d_call: -; v_call: TRBV27; j_call: TRBJ2-7; clone_size: -; cdr3_aa: CASSLSWGVIYEQYF; cdr3_nt: TGTGCCAGCAGTTTATCCTGGGGAGTAATCTACGAGCAGTACTTC
d_call: -; v_call: TRBV2; j_call: TRBJ2-7; clone_size: few; cdr3_aa: CASRSGTVIEQYF; cdr3_nt: TGTGCCAGCAGGTCCGGGACGGTAATAGAGCAGTACTTC
d_call: -; v_call: TRBV20-1; j_call: TRBJ1-5; clone_size: few; cdr3_aa: CSAWGTDDHYSNQPQHF; cdr3_nt: TGCAGTGCTTGGGGGACGGACGACCATTATAGCAATCAGCCCCAGCATTTT
d_call: -; v_call: TRBV3-1; j_call: TRBJ2-2; clone_size: few; cdr3_aa: CASSQEGGGELFF; cdr3_nt: TGTGCCAGCAGCCAAGAGGGGGGCGGGGAGCTGTTTTTT
d_call: -; v_call: TRBV27; j_call: TRBJ2-1; clone_size: few; cdr3_aa: CASRSITGGEFF; cdr3_nt: TGTGCCAGCAGATCGATTACAGGGGGGGAGTTCTTC
d_call: TRBD1; v_call: TRBV3-1; j_call: TRBJ2-7; clone_size: few; cdr3_aa: CASSRLRQGSEQYF; cdr3_nt: TGTGCCAGCAGCCGCCTGAGACAGGGCAGTGAGCAGTACTTC
d_call: -; v_call: TRBV5-1; j_call: TRBJ1-4; clone_size: few; cdr3_aa: CASTPGPLGEKLFF; cdr3_nt: TGCGCCAGCACCCCAGGGCCCCTGGGTGAAAAACTGTTTTTT
d_call: -; v_call: TRBV29-1; j_call: TRBJ2-7; clone_size: many; cdr3_aa: CSVDHPDSPYEQYF; cdr3_nt: TGCAGCGTTGACCATCCGGACAGCCCCTACGAGCAGTACTTC
d_call: -; v_call: TRBV12-3/TRBV12-4; j_call: TRBJ2-6; clone_size: few; cdr3_aa: CASIDPPSGANVLTF; cdr3_nt: TGTGCCAGCATAGACCCTCCTTCTGGGGCCAACGTCCTGACTTTC
d_call: -; v_call: TRBV12-3/TRBV12-4; j_call: TRBJ2-1; clone_size: many; cdr3_aa: CASSLGPSYNEQFF; cdr3_nt: TGTGCCAGCAGCCTGGGGCCCTCCTACAATGAGCAGTTCTTC
d_call: TRBD2; v_call: TRBV7-2; j_call: TRBJ2-5; clone_size: many; cdr3_aa: CASSYGLVQETQYF; cdr3_nt: TGTGCCAGCAGCTACGGACTAGTCCAAGAGACCCAGTACTTC
d_call: TRBD2; v_call: TRBV11-2; j_call: TRBJ2-1; clone_size: few; cdr3_aa: CASSPVAGGPVSNEQFF; cdr3_nt: TGTGCCAGCAGCCCAGTAGCGGGGGGGCCTGTAAGCAATGAGCAGTTCTTC
d_call: TRBD2; v_call: TRBV20-1; j_call: TRBJ2-1; clone_size: -; cdr3_aa: CSASHADPGLAGFNEQFF; cdr3_nt: TGCAGTGCTAGCCATGCGGACCCGGGACTAGCGGGATTCAATGAGCAGTTCTTC
d_call: -; v_call: TRBV7-6; j_call: TRBJ2-5; clone_size: few; cdr3_aa: CASSLVPPSRYQETQYF; cdr3_nt: TGTGCCAGCAGCTTAGTCCCTCCTAGCCGCTACCAAGAGACCCAGTACTTC
d_call: TRBD1; v_call: TRBV5-1; j_call: TRBJ1-3; clone_size: few; cdr3_aa: CASSPTTGNSGNTIYF; cdr3_nt: TGCGCCAGCAGTCCGACGACAGGGAACTCTGGAAACACCATATATTTT
d_call: TRBD1; v_call: TRBV6-1; j_call: TRBJ2-5; clone_size: -; cdr3_aa: CASSARQGRETQYF; cdr3_nt: TGTGCCAGCAGTGCACGACAGGGCCGAGAGACCCAGTACTTC
d_call: -; v_call: TRBV10-3; j_call: TRBJ2-7; clone_size: many; cdr3_aa: CAISQSQGAQDEQYF; cdr3_nt: TGTGCCATCAGTCAATCACAGGGAGCCCAGGACGAGCAGTACTTC
d_call: -; v_call: TRBV2; j_call: TRBJ2-1; clone_size: few; cdr3_aa: CASSAKSTEHEQFF; cdr3_nt: TGTGCCAGCAGTGCCAAATCGACTGAGCATGAGCAGTTCTTC
d_call: -; v_call: TRBV7-8; j_call: TRBJ2-3; clone_size: few; cdr3_aa: CASSLEARGRSRHTQYF; cdr3_nt: TGTGCCAGCAGCTTAGAGGCCAGAGGGAGATCCCGCCATACGCAGTATTTT
d_call: -; v_call: TRBV20-1; j_call: TRBJ2-5; clone_size: -; cdr3_aa: CSARLRLMQETQYF; cdr3_nt: TGCAGTGCTAGACTGCGCCTCATGCAAGAGACCCAGTACTTC
d_call: -; v_call: TRBV5-1; j_call: TRBJ2-3; clone_size: many; cdr3_aa: CASSSGDTDTQYF; cdr3_nt: TGCGCCAGCAGCTCCGGTGACACAGATACGCAGTATTTT
d_call: -; v_call: TRBV5-6; j_call: TRBJ1-2; clone_size: few; cdr3_aa: CASSLEGPRGYTF; cdr3_nt: TGTGCCAGCAGCCTGGAGGGGCCACGGGGCTACACCTTC
d_call: TRBD1; v_call: TRBV6-2/TRBV6-3; j_call: TRBJ1-2; clone_size: few; cdr3_aa: CASSYASQGRGYTF; cdr3_nt: TGTGCCAGCAGTTACGCCTCACAGGGGCGCGGCTACACCTTC
d_call: -; v_call: TRBV28; j_call: TRBJ1-2; clone_size: -; cdr3_aa: CASSLYSYDGYTF; cdr3_nt: TGTGCCAGCAGTTTATACTCGTATGATGGCTACACCTTC
d_call: -; v_call: TRBV20-1; j_call: TRBJ2-2; clone_size: -; cdr3_aa: CSARAGGVRELFF; cdr3_nt: TGCAGTGCTAGAGCCGGGGGCGTCCGGGAGCTGTTTTTT
d_call: TRBD2; v_call: TRBV7-6; j_call: TRBJ2-2; clone_size: few; cdr3_aa: CASSPRGGGMNTGELFF; cdr3_nt: TGTGCCAGCAGCCCCCGGGGGGGGGGAATGAACACCGGGGAGCTGTTTTTT
d_call: -; v_call: TRBV20-1; j_call: TRBJ2-7; clone_size: few; cdr3_aa: CSAFPVALGSYEQYF; cdr3_nt: TGCAGTGCTTTCCCGGTAGCGTTGGGCTCCTACGAGCAGTACTTC
d_call: -; v_call: TRBV5-1; j_call: TRBJ2-3; clone_size: -; cdr3_aa: CASSSTPTDTQYF; cdr3_nt: TGCGCCAGCAGCTCTACTCCCACAGATACGCAGTATTTT
d_call: TRBD2; v_call: TRBV5-1; j_call: TRBJ2-3; clone_size: few; cdr3_aa: CASGEGLAGATDTQYF; cdr3_nt: TGCGCCAGCGGGGAAGGACTAGCGGGAGCAACCGATACGCAGTATTTT
d_call: TRBD2; v_call: TRBV15; j_call: TRBJ2-5; clone_size: few; cdr3_aa: CATSRGLAGDLETQYF; cdr3_nt: TGTGCCACCAGCAGGGGACTAGCGGGAGATTTAGAGACCCAGTACTTC
d_call: TRBD2; v_call: TRBV12-3/TRBV12-4; j_call: TRBJ2-7; clone_size: medium-sized; cdr3_aa: CASSLAGASYEQYF; cdr3_nt: TGTGCCAGCAGTCTAGCGGGAGCTTCCTACGAGCAGTACTTC
d_call: -; v_call: TRBV14; j_call: TRBJ2-3; clone_size: -; cdr3_aa: CASSQERRSTDTQYF; cdr3_nt: TGTGCCAGCAGCCAAGAGAGGCGTAGCACAGATACGCAGTATTTT
d_call: TRBD2; v_call: TRBV12-3/TRBV12-4; j_call: TRBJ2-2; clone_size: many; cdr3_aa: CASSLLADNTGELFF; cdr3_nt: TGTGCCAGCAGTTTACTAGCGGACAACACCGGGGAGCTGTTTTTT
d_call: -; v_call: TRBV4-1; j_call: TRBJ1-3; clone_size: many; cdr3_aa: CASSQDTGFGGNTIYF; cdr3_nt: TGCGCCAGCAGCCAAGATACAGGGTTCGGTGGAAACACCATATATTTT
d_call: -; v_call: TRBV7-2; j_call: TRBJ1-6; clone_size: few; cdr3_aa: CASSNGQPHSPLHF; cdr3_nt: TGTGCCAGCAGCAACGGGCAGCCTCATTCACCCCTCCACTTT
d_call: -; v_call: TRBV7-2; j_call: TRBJ2-7; clone_size: many; cdr3_aa: CASSPGTGYSYEQYF; cdr3_nt: TGTGCCAGCAGCCCCGGGACTGGGTACTCCTACGAGCAGTACTTC
d_call: TRBD2; v_call: TRBV28; j_call: TRBJ2-3; clone_size: -; cdr3_aa: CASKTEAGVSPDTQYF; cdr3_nt: TGTGCCAGCAAGACGGAAGCGGGAGTCTCCCCAGATACGCAGTATTTT
d_call: -; v_call: TRBV19; j_call: TRBJ2-3; clone_size: few; cdr3_aa: CASFADGTDTQYF; cdr3_nt: TGTGCCAGTTTTGCGGACGGCACAGATACGCAGTATTTT
d_call: TRBD1; v_call: TRBV20-1; j_call: TRBJ1-5; clone_size: many; cdr3_aa: CSASSSGQGGSQPQHF; cdr3_nt: TGCAGTGCTAGCTCCTCAGGACAGGGGGGGAGTCAGCCCCAGCATTTT
d_call: -; v_call: TRBV28; j_call: TRBJ2-7; clone_size: many; cdr3_aa: CASSPGNTYEQYF; cdr3_nt: TGTGCCAGCAGCCCGGGGAACACCTACGAGCAGTACTTC
d_call: -; v_call: TRBV7-9; j_call: TRBJ2-5; clone_size: -; cdr3_aa: CASSFSAHGTQYF; cdr3_nt: TGTGCCAGCAGCTTTTCAGCCCATGGGACCCAGTACTTC
d_call: -; v_call: TRBV4-3; j_call: TRBJ2-5; clone_size: many; cdr3_aa: CASSQDPPSYQETQYF; cdr3_nt: TGCGCCAGCAGCCAAGATCCCCCTAGCTATCAAGAGACCCAGTACTTC
d_call: TRBD1; v_call: TRBV29-1; j_call: TRBJ2-7; clone_size: many; cdr3_aa: CSIVGQGLSYEQYF; cdr3_nt: TGCAGTATTGTAGGACAGGGGCTTTCCTACGAGCAGTACTTC
d_call: TRBD1; v_call: TRBV28; j_call: TRBJ1-2; clone_size: -; cdr3_aa: CASSSGTGGDYGYTF; cdr3_nt: TGTGCCAGCAGTTCCGGGACAGGGGGCGACTATGGCTACACCTTC
d_call: -; v_call: TRBV5-4; j_call: TRBJ2-7; clone_size: -; cdr3_aa: CASSLEGFRSYEQYF; cdr3_nt: TGTGCCAGCAGCTTAGAAGGGTTCCGCTCCTACGAGCAGTACTTC
d_call: TRBD2; v_call: TRBV7-2; j_call: TRBJ2-1; clone_size: -; cdr3_aa: CASSFKGLAGGSSSYNEQFF; cdr3_nt: TGTGCCAGCAGCTTTAAGGGACTAGCGGGGGGCTCGAGCTCCTACAATGAGCAGTTCTTC
d_call: -; v_call: TRBV2; j_call: TRBJ2-1; clone_size: few; cdr3_aa: CASSEGLAQAGEQFF; cdr3_nt: TGTGCCAGCAGTGAGGGCCTAGCACAGGCGGGTGAGCAGTTCTTC
d_call: -; v_call: TRBV4-2; j_call: TRBJ1-1; clone_size: few; cdr3_aa: CASSQVVGRNEAFF; cdr3_nt: TGTGCCAGCAGCCAAGTCGTTGGACGCAACGAAGCTTTCTTT
d_call: TRBD1; v_call: TRBV12-3/TRBV12-4; j_call: TRBJ2-5; clone_size: many; cdr3_aa: CASNTGGRETQYF; cdr3_nt: TGTGCCAGCAACACAGGGGGTCGGGAGACCCAGTACTTC
d_call: -; v_call: TRBV29-1; j_call: TRBJ2-3; clone_size: many; cdr3_aa: CSVAPAGKGGRQYF; cdr3_nt: TGCAGCGTCGCTCCGGCGGGTAAAGGGGGGAGGCAGTATTTT
d_call: TRBD1; v_call: TRBV28; j_call: TRBJ2-1; clone_size: few; cdr3_aa: CASRRSAGGNEQFF; cdr3_nt: TGTGCCAGCAGACGCTCCGCAGGGGGTAATGAGCAGTTCTTC
d_call: -; v_call: TRBV4-2; j_call: TRBJ1-5; clone_size: few; cdr3_aa: CASSQESQGNQPQHF; cdr3_nt: TGTGCCAGCAGCCAAGAAAGCCAGGGCAATCAGCCCCAGCATTTT
d_call: -; v_call: TRBV29-1; j_call: TRBJ2-1; clone_size: many; cdr3_aa: CSVVFARNEQFF; cdr3_nt: TGCAGCGTTGTATTTGCCCGAAATGAGCAGTTCTTC
d_call: -; v_call: TRBV27; j_call: TRBJ1-5; clone_size: few; cdr3_aa: CASSLSAFAQYSNQPQHF; cdr3_nt: TGTGCCAGCAGTTTATCGGCGTTTGCGCAATATAGCAATCAGCCCCAGCATTTT